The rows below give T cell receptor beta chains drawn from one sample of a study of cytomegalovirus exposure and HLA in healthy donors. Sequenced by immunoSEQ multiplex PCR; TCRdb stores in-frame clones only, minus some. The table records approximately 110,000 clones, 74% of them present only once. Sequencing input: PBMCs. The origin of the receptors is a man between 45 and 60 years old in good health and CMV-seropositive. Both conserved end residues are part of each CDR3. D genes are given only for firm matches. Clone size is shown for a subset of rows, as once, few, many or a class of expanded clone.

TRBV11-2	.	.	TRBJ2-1	TGTGCCAGCAGCTTAACAGGTTCCTACAATGAGCAGTTCTTC	CASSLTGSYNEQFF
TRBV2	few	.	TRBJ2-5	TGTGCCAGCAGTGTAAAAGAGACCCAGTACTTC	CASSVKETQYF
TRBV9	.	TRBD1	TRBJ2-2	TGTGCCAGCAGCGCAACCGACAGGGGTGGCGGGGAGCTGTTTTTT	CASSATDRGGGELFF
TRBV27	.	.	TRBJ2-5	TGTGCCAGCAGTTCCCCAGGGGCCGCGGGTGAGACCCAGTACTTC	CASSSPGAAGETQYF
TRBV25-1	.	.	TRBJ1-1	TGTGCCAGGAAGCGAGGGAGGACTGAAGCTTTCTTT	CARKRGRTEAFF
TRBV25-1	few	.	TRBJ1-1	TGTGCCAGCAGTGAAGTCGGGTCCAACACTGAAGCTTTCTTT	CASSEVGSNTEAFF
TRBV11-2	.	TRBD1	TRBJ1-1	TGTGCCAGCAGCTTTGGGGACAGGAGGAACACTGAAGCTTTCTTT	CASSFGDRRNTEAFF
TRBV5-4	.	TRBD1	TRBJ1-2	TGTGCCAGCAGCTTGGTCCGACAGGGGGCCGGTCATGGCTACACCTTC	CASSLVRQGAGHGYTF
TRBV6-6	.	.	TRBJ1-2	TGTGCCAGCGGCCCGCAAGCGGGGGTTAACTATGGCTACACCTTC	CASGPQAGVNYGYTF
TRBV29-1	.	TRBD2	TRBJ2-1	TGCAGCGTTGAAGCTTCAGCGGGAGGGCCCTATGAGCAGTTCTTC	CSVEASAGGPYEQFF
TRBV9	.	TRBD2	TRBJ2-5	TGTGCCAGCAGCGTATTTCGAGCGGGAGGTCCCGAGACCCAGTACTTC	CASSVFRAGGPETQYF
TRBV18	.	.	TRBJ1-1	TGTGCCAGCTCGCCGACAGGTCCTAGAAGGACTGAAGCTTTCTTT	CASSPTGPRRTEAFF
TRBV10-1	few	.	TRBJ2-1	TGCGCCAGCAGTGAGTCGACCCAGGGTTTATACAATGAGCAGTTCTTC	CASSESTQGLYNEQFF
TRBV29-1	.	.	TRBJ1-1	TGCAGCGTTGCTGGTTGGGCAGGGTTGAGGAGCACTGAAGCTTTCTTT	CSVAGWAGLRSTEAFF
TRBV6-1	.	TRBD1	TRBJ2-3	TGTGCCAGCCTCCCGACAGGGGGCAAGGATACGCAGTATTTT	CASLPTGGKDTQYF
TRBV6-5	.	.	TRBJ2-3	TGTGCCAGCAGTTACTCTGCGGGGCGAAATTGGGATACGCAGTATTTT	CASSYSAGRNWDTQYF
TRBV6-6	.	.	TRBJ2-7	TGTGCCAGCACCCTCCGTTACGAGCAGTACTTC	CASTLRYEQYF
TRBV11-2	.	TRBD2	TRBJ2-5	TGTGCCAGCAGCTCTTCTAGCGGGAGTACCGAGACCCAGTACTTC	CASSSSSGSTETQYF
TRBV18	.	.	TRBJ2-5	TGTGCCAGCTCATTGGGCAGAGCAGAAGAGACCCAGTACTTC	CASSLGRAEETQYF
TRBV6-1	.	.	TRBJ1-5	TGTGCCAGCAGGAAGGACAGCTATCAGCCCCAGCATTTT	CASRKDSYQPQHF
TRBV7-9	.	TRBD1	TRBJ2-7	TGTGCCAGCAGCCCCGGGACAGATACGTACGAGCAGTACTTC	CASSPGTDTYEQYF
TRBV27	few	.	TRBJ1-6	TGTGCCAGCAGTTTAAGGTTTAAGGGGGAACATTCACCCCTCCACTTT	CASSLRFKGEHSPLHF
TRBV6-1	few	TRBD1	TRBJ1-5	TGTGCCAGCAGTACGACAGGGGGCGCGCGGCAGCCCCAGCATTTT	CASSTTGGARQPQHF
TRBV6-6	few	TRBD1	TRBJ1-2	TGTGCCAGCAGCTATAGACAGGGGATACACTATGGCTACACCTTC	CASSYRQGIHYGYTF
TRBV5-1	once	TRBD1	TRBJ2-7	TGCGCCAGCAGCTTGACTGGACAGGGCGGGTCGGACGAGCAGTACTTC	CASSLTGQGGSDEQYF
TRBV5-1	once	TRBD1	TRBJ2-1	TGCGCCAGCAGCCCATTAACCCCGGGACAGACCTACAATGAGCAGTTCTTC	CASSPLTPGQTYNEQFF